The clone carrying this TCR beta chain was seen a few times. Data came from immunoSEQ multiplex PCR; TCRdb stores just in-frame clones and leaves some out. The sample lists some 400,000 clones, about 90% occurring once. The study drew participants aged about 18 to 95 years from some 23 US areas. Grouping used clinical history reported by participants in a survey and questionnaire. Cohort 3 donors were reported recovered after two negative PCRs, clearance, or symptom resolution. The CDR3 has 13 residues. Germline assignment: CDR1 SGHNT and CDR2 YYREEE (reference sequence). V was shortened by 0 bases and J by 2 bases, with 6 bases between the two germline ends. The sample originates from a study of blood T cell repertoires in COVID-19. Background on the study: Nucleic acid was either cDNA or gDNA, and it came from T cells, B-cell-depleted T cells, or PBMCs.

The gene calls are TRBV5-4 and TRBJ2-7; D is unclear. Sequenced input: PBMCs or T cells enriched from blood (not recorded which). The TCR was taken from a man aged 25 to 45 who had recovered from COVID-19. The CDR3 DNA sequence: TGTGCCAGCAGCTTGGACGGTCCCTACGAGCAGTACTTC. This gives the protein CASSLDGPYEQYF.